The subject of this entry is one T cell receptor (beta chain). How the authors handled the data: Amplification with reference gene primers provided the estimates of nucleated cell counts. Libraries were prepared by immunoSEQ multiplex PCR; TCRdb keeps only in-frame clonotypes and omits some of them. The V and J calls and the clone size are those of that table, but D and trimming were determined from the DNA. The table has about 240,000 clones, about 85% seen once. The sample belongs to a study of blood T cell repertoires in COVID-19. Overall study context: Specimens from acute and convalescent COVID-19 originated in the United States, Italy and Spain.

The germline V gene encodes CDR1 SQVTM and CDR2 ANQGSEA. The CDR3 loop spans 14 amino acids. V dropped 7 bases and J dropped 1 base, with 16 bases sitting between them. The source is a man between 60 and 75 years old who had recovered from COVID-19. Sequencing used peripheral blood. The rearrangement links TRBV29-1 to TRBJ1-1; maybe TRBD1 (6 bases). CDR3 loop: CSGGQGPGNTEAFF. The DNA of the CDR3 is TGCAGCGGGGGGCAAGGCCCGGGGAACACTGAAGCTTTCTTT.